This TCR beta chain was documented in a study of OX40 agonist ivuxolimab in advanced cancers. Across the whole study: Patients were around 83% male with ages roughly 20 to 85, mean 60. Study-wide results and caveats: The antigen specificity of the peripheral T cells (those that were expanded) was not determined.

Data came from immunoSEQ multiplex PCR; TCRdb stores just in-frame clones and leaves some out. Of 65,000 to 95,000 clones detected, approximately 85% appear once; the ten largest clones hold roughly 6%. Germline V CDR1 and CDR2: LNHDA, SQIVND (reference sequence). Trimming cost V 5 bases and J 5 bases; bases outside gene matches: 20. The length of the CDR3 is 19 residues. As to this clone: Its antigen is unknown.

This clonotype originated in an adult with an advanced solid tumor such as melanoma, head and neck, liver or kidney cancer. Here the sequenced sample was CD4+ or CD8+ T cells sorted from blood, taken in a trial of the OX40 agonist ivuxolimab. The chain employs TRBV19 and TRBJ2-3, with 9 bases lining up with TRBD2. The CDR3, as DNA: TGTGCCAGTAGTCCCGGACAAGTTTTCGCGGGAGGGCCGAAAGATACGCAGTATTTT. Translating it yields CASSPGQVFAGGPKDTQYF. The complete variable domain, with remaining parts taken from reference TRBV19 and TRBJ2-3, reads DGGITQSPKYLFRKEGQNVTLSCEQNLNHDAMYWYRQDPGQGLRLIYYSQIVNDFQKGDIAEGYSVSREKKESFPLTVTSAQKNPTAFYLCASSPGQVFAGGPKDTQYFGPGTRLTVL.